The 8 T cell receptor beta chains below come from one sample, sequenced in a study of OX40 agonist ivuxolimab in advanced cancers. Generated by immunoSEQ multiplex PCR, the TCRdb table keeps only in-frame clones and is missing some. Seen here are approximately 100,000 clones, around nine tenths observed once, and the top ten hold about 0.29%. The sequencing used CD4+ or CD8+ T cells sorted from blood, collected in a trial of the OX40 agonist ivuxolimab. The source is an adult with an advanced solid tumor such as melanoma, head and neck, liver or kidney cancer.

The CDR3 sequence is CAISDPGQGGTDTQYF. CDR3 in DNA: TGTGCCATCAGTGACCCGGGACAGGGTGGCACAGATACGCAGTATTTT. The rearrangement links TRBV10-3 to TRBJ2-3; 9 nucleotides line up with TRBD1. The V gene's germline CDR1 is ENHRY and CDR2 SYGVKD. V trimming: 3 bases; J trimming: 1 base; junction bases outside the gene matches: 5. The CDR3 contains 16 residues.

This clone came up a few times. The J gene is TRBJ2-1, the V gene TRBV19, with 8 bases lining up with TRBD2. The junction had 10 bases not matched to a gene; V was cut back by 3 bases and J by 6 bases. This CDR3 has 16 residues. The germline CDR1 and CDR2 sequences are LNHDA and SQIVND (reference sequence). In nucleotides, the CDR3 is TGTGCCAGTAGTATGGGATCTAGCGGGCGGGCCAATGAGCAGTTCTTC. Its translation: CASSMGSSGRANEQFF.

The CDR3 region has the DNA TGTGCCAGCAGCTTTCCTCGCACCGGGGAGCTGTTTTTT. Translation gives CASSFPRTGELFF. J is TRBJ2-2 and V is TRBV5-6; D gene ambiguous. The germline V gene encodes CDR1 SGHDT and CDR2 YYEEEE. Trimming took off 2 bases at V and 4 bases at J, with 6 bases between the two ends. The CDR3 consists of 13 residues.

This clone has only a few counts. The chain carries TRBV7-9 and TRBJ2-1; 8 positions agree with TRBD2. Germline V lookup: CDR1 SEHNR, CDR2 FQNEAQ (reference sequence). The CDR3 spans 17 residues. Unmatched junction bases numbered 12, after V lost 3 bases and J lost 5 bases. The CDR3 reads CASSFVPGLGAHNEQFF. CDR3 DNA: TGTGCCAGCAGCTTCGTGCCGGGACTAGGTGCCCACAATGAGCAGTTCTTC.

This chain connects TRBV6-5 to TRBJ1-5, with D hard to call. Per the germline V gene, CDR1 is MNHEY and CDR2 is SVGAGI. V lost 6 bases and J lost 0, with 9 bases in between. This CDR3 comprises 14 residues. This CDR3 reads CASSRDYSNQPQHF. For the CDR3, the DNA is TGTGCCAGCAGCCGCGATTATAGCAATCAGCCCCAGCATTTT.

The gene calls are TRBV6-5 and TRBJ2-1, with D maybe TRBD2 (7 bases). V lost 8 bases to trimming and J lost 8 bases, with 22 bases between them. The CDR3 loop spans 15 amino acids. Germline CDR1 and CDR2: MNHEY and SVGAGI. The CDR3 DNA is TGTGCCAGCCTAGCTTGGGGGAGGGGGAAGGATGAGCAGTTCTTC. Translated, it gives CASLAWGRGKDEQFF.

This chain uses TRBV5-6 with TRBJ2-1; D not resolved. Germline lookup yields CDR1 SGHDT and CDR2 YYEEEE. Deletions cut 2 bases from V and 8 bases from J, with 11 bases between. The length of the CDR3 is 13 residues. CDR3 in amino acids: CASSFSVRDEQFF. For the CDR3, the DNA is TGTGCCAGCAGCTTTAGTGTCCGGGATGAGCAGTTCTTC.

The chain recombines TRBV18 with TRBJ2-7; 8 bases map to TRBD1. CDR1 and CDR2 (germline): KGHSH, LQKENI. The CDR3 is made up of 13 amino acids. V was pared by 6 bases and J by 7 bases, with 8 bases of the junction left unmatched. DNA of the CDR3: TGTGCCAGCTCCCCCAAACAGGGGGGAGAGCAGTACTTC. Translation gives CASSPKQGGEQYF.